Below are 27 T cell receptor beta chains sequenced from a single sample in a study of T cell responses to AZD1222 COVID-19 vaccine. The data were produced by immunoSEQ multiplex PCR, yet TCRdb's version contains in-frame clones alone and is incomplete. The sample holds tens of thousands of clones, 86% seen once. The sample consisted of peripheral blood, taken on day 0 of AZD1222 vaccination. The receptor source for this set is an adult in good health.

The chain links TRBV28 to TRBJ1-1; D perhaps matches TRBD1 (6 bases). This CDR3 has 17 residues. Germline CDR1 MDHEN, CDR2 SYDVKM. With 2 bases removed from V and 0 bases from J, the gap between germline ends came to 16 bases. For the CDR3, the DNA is TGTGCCAGCAGTTTAGTAGTCACAGGGTGGATGAACACTGAAGCTTTCTTT. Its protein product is CASSLVVTGWMNTEAFF.

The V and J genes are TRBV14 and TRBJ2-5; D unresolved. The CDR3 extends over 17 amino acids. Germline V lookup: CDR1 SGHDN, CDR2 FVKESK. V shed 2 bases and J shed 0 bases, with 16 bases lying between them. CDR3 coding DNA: TGTGCCAGCAGCCAAAAACGCGGACGGCCGTACCAAGAGACCCAGTACTTC. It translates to CASSQKRGRPYQETQYF.

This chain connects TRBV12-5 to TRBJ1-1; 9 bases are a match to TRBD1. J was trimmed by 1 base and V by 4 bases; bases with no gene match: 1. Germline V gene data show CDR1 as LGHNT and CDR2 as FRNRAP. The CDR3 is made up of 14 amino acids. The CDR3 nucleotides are TGTGCTAGTGGTTGGGGACAGGGGAACACTGAAGCTTTCTTT. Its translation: CASGWGQGNTEAFF. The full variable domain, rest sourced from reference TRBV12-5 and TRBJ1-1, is DARVTQTPRHKVTEMGQEVTMRCQPILGHNTVFWYRQTMMQGLELLAYFRNRAPLDDSGMPKDRFSAEMPDATLATLKIQPSEPRDSAVYFCASGWGQGNTEAFFGQGTRLTVV.

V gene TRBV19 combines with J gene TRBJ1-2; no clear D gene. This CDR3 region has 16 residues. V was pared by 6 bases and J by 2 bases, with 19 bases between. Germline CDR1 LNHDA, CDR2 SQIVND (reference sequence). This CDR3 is CASSATRVGGNYGYTF. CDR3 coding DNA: TGTGCCAGTAGCGCGACCCGGGTCGGAGGGAACTATGGCTACACCTTC.

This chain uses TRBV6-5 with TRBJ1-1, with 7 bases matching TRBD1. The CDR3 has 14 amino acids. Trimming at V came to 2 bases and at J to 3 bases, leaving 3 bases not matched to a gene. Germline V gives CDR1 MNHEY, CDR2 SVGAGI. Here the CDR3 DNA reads TGTGCCAGCAGTTACCAGGGGGACCACACTGAAGCTTTCTTT. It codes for CASSYQGDHTEAFF.

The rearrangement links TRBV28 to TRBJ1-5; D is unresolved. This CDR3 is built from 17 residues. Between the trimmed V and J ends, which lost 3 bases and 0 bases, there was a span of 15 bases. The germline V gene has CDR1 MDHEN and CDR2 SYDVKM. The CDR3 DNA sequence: TGTGCCAGCAGTTTCCGGATCCGGAGTTATAGCAATCAGCCCCAGCATTTT. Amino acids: CASSFRIRSYSNQPQHF. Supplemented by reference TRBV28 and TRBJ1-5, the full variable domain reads DVKVTQSSRYLVKRTGEKVFLECVQDMDHENMFWYRQDPGLGLRLIYFSYDVKMKEKGDIPEGYSVSREKKERFSLILESASTNQTSMYLCASSFRIRSYSNQPQHFGDGTRLSIL.

The chain's CDR3 is CASSRSYGYTF. In DNA, the CDR3 is TGTGCCAGCAGTAGGTCGTATGGCTACACCTTC. The chain recombines TRBV28 with TRBJ1-2; D is unclear. The CDR3 is made up of 11 amino acids. Trimming left V 5 bases short and J 5 bases short, with 6 bases between. The V gene's germline CDR1 is MDHEN and CDR2 SYDVKM.

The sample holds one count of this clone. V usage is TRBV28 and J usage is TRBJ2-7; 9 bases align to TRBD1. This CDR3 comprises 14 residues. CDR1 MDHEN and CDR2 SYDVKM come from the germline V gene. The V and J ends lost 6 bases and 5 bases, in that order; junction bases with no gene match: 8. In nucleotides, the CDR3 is TGTGCCAGCAGAGGGGACAGGGTAAACGACGAGCAGTACTTC. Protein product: CASRGDRVNDEQYF.

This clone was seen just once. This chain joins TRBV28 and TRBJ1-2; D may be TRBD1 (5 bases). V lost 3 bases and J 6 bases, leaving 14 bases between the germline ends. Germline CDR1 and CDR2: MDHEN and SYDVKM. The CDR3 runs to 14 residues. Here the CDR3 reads CASSLVLGRDGYTF. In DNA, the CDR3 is TGTGCCAGCAGTTTGGTGTTAGGCAGGGATGGCTACACCTTC.

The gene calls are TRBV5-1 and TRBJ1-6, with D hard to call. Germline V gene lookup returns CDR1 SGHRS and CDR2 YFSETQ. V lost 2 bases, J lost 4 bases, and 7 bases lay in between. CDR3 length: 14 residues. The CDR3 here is CASSLEMYNSPLHF. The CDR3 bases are TGCGCCAGCAGCTTAGAGATGTATAATTCACCCCTCCACTTT.

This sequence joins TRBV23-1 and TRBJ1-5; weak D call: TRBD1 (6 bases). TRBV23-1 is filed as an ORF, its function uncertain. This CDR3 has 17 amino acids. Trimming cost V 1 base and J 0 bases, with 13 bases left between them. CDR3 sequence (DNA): TGCGCCAGCAGTCAATGGGGGCAGACAAATAGCAATCAGCCCCAGCATTTT. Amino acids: CASSQWGQTNSNQPQHF.

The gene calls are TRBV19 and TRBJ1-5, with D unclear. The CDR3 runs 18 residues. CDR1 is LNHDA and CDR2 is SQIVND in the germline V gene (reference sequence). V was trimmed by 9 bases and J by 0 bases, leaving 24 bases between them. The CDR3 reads CASQARAGTTYSNQPQHF. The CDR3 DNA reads TGTGCCAGCCAGGCAAGGGCAGGAACCACATATAGCAATCAGCCCCAGCATTTT.

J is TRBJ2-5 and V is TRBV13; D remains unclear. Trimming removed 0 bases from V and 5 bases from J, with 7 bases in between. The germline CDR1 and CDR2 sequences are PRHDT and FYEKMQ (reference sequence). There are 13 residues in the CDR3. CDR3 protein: CASSLGSGETQYF. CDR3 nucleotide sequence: TGTGCCAGCAGCTTAGGCTCCGGGGAGACCCAGTACTTC.

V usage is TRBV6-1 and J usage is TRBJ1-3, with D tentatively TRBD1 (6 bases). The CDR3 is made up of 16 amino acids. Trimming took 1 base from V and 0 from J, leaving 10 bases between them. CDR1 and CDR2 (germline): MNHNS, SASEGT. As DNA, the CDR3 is TGTGCCAGCAGTGAAGGGGGGGGCCCCTCTGGAAACACCATATATTTT. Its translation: CASSEGGGPSGNTIYF.

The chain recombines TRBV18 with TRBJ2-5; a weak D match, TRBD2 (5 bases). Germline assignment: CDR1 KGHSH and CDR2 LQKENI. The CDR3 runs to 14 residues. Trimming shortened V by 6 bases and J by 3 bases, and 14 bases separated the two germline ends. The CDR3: CASSPPGLEETQYF. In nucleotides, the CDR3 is TGTGCCAGCTCCCCCCCAGGACTTGAAGAGACCCAGTACTTC.

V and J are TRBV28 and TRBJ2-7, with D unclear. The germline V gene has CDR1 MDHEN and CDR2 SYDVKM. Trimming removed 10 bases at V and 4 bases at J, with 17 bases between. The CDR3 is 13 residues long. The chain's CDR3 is CATLNVLGYEQYF. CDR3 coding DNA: TGTGCCACACTCAACGTTCTGGGATACGAGCAGTACTTC.

The CDR3 bases are TGTGCCAGCGCCTTAGACAGCTACGAGCAGTACTTC. As protein: CASALDSYEQYF. This chain connects TRBV7-9 to TRBJ2-7, with TRBD1 as a possible D gene (5 bases). Germline V CDR1 and CDR2: SEHNR, FQNEAQ (reference sequence). The CDR3 loop spans 12 amino acids. The V end lost 8 bases, the J end lost 3 bases, and 11 bases lay between the germline ends. The variable domain in full, with the rest retrieved from reference TRBV7-9 and TRBJ2-7, is DTGVSQNPRHKITKRGQNVTFRCDPISEHNRLYWYRQTLGQGPEFLTYFQNEAQLEKSRLLSDRFSAERPKGSFSTLEIQRTEQGDSAMYLCASALDSYEQYFGPGTRLTVT.

CDR3 loop: CASSFAGETEAFF. For the CDR3, the DNA is TGTGCCAGCAGCTTTGCAGGGGAAACTGAAGCTTTCTTT. The rearrangement joins TRBV7-9 to TRBJ1-1; a possible D gene is TRBD1 (6 bases). Trimming pared 3 bases from V and 5 bases from J, leaving 10 bases between. The germline CDR1 and CDR2 sequences are SEHNR and FQNEAQ (reference sequence). The CDR3 has 13 residues.

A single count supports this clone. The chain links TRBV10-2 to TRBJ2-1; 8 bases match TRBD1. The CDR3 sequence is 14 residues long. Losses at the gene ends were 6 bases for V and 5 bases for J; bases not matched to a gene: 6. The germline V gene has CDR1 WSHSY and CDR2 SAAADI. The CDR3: CASSVDRGHNEQFF. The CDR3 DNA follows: TGCGCCAGCAGCGTTGACAGGGGCCACAATGAGCAGTTCTTC.

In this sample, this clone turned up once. The CDR3 region is CASSPISGSQPQHF. For the CDR3, the DNA is TGTGCCAGCAGCCCGATTAGCGGAAGTCAGCCCCAGCATTTT. The rearrangement joins TRBV7-2 to TRBJ1-5, with D unresolved. The V end lost 5 bases, the J end lost 6 bases, and 14 bases lay between the germline ends. The CDR3 consists of 14 residues. Germline V CDR1 and CDR2: SGHTA, FQGNSA.

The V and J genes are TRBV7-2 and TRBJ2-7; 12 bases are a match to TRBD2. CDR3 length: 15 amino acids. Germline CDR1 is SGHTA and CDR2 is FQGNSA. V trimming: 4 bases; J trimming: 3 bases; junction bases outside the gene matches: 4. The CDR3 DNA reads TGTGCCAGCAGCTCGGGACTAGCGGGTCTCTACGAGCAGTACTTC. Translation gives CASSSGLAGLYEQYF. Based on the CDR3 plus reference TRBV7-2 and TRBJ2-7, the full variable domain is GAGVSQSPSNKVTEKGKDVELRCDPISGHTALYWYRQSLGQGLEFLIYFQGNSAPDKSGLPSDRFSAERTGGSVSTLTIQRTQQEDSAVYLCASSSGLAGLYEQYFGPGTRLTVT.

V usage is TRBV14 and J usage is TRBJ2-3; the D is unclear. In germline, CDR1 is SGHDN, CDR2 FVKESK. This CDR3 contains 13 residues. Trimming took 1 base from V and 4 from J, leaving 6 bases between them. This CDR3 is CASSQGLADTQYF. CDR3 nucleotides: TGTGCCAGCAGCCAAGGACTGGCAGATACGCAGTATTTT.

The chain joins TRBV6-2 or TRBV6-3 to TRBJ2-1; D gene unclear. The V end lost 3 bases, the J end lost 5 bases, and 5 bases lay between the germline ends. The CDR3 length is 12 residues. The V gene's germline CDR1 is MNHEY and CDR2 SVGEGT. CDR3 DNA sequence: TGTGCCAGCAGTTATTACCACAATGAGCAGTTCTTC. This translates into CASSYYHNEQFF.

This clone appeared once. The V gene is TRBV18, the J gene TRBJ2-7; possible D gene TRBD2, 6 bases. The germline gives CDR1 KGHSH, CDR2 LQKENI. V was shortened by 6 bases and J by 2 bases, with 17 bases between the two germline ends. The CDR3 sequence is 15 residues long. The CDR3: CASSPILANPYEQYF. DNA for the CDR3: TGTGCCAGCTCCCCCATCCTAGCGAACCCCTACGAGCAGTACTTC.

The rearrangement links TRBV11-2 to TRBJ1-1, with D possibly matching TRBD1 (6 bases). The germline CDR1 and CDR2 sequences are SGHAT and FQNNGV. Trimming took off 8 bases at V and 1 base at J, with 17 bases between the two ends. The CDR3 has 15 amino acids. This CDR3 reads CASLTGPAENTEAFF. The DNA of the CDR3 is TGTGCCAGCCTCACAGGGCCAGCTGAGAACACTGAAGCTTTCTTT.

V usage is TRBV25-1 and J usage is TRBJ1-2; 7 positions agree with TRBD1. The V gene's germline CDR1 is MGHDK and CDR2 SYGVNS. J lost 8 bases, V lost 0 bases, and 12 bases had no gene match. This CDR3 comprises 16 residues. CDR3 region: CASSEYLQTGSSGYTF. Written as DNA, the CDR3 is TGTGCCAGCAGTGAATATCTTCAGACAGGGTCAAGCGGCTACACCTTC.

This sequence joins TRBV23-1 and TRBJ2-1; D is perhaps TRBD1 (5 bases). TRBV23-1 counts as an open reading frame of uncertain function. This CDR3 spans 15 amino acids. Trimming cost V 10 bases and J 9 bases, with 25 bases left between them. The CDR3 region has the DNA TGCGCCATTCCGCCACTGGGGCTCCCCCAGGCTGAGCAGTTCTTC. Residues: CAIPPLGLPQAEQFF.